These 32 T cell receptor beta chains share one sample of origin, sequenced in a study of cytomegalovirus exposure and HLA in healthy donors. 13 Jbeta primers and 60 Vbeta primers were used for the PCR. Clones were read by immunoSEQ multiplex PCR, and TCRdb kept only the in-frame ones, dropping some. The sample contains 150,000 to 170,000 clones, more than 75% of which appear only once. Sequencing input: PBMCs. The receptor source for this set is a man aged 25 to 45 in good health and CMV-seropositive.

The CDR3 reads CASRSGTGADEQYF. As DNA, the CDR3 is TGTGCCAGCAGGTCCGGGACAGGGGCCGACGAGCAGTACTTC. The chain recombines TRBV27 with TRBJ2-7; 10 bases align to TRBD1. The CDR3 is 14 amino acids. Per germline, CDR1 MNHEY and CDR2 SMNVEV (reference sequence). The V gene end was trimmed by 6 bases and the J gene end by 5 bases; junction bases not matched to a gene: 7.

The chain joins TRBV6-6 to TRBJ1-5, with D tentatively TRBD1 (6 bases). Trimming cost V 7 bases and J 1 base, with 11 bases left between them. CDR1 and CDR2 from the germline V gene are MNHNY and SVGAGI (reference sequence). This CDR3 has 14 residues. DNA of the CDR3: TGTGCCAGCAAACCAGGGGTCAGCAATCAGCCCCAGCATTTT. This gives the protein CASKPGVSNQPQHF.

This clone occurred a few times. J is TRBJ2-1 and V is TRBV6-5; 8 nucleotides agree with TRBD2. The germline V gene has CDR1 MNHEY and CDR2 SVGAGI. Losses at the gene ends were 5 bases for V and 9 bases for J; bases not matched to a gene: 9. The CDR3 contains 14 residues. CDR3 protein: CASSPRLAGGEQFF. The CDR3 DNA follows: TGTGCCAGCAGTCCCCGGCTAGCGGGCGGTGAGCAGTTCTTC.

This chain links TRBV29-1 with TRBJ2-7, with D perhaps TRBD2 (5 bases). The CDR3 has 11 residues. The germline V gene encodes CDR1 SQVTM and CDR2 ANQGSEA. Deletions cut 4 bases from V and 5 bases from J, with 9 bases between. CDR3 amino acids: CSVGSGNEQYF. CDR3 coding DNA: TGCAGCGTTGGATCCGGGAACGAGCAGTACTTC.

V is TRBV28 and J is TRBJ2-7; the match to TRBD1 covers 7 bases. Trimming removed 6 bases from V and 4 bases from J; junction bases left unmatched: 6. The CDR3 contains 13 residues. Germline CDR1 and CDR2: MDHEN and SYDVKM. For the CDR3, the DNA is TGTGCCAGCAGGGGGACAGCTTTATACGAGCAGTACTTC. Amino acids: CASRGTALYEQYF.

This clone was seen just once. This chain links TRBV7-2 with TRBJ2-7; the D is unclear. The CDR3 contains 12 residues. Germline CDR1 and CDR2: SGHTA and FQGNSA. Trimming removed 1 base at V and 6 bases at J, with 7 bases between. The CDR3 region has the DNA TGTGCCAGCAGCTTAGATAGAGGCGAGCAGTACTTC. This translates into CASSLDRGEQYF.

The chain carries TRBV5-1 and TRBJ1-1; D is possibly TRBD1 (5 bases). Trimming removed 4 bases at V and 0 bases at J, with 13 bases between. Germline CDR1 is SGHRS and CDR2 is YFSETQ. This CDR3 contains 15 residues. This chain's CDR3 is CASSRKGLLNTEAFF. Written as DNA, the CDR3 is TGCGCCAGCAGCCGAAAGGGGCTCCTGAACACTGAAGCTTTCTTT.

The CDR3 sequence is CASSMGVNNEQFF. The CDR3 DNA reads as TGTGCCAGTAGTATGGGAGTCAACAATGAGCAGTTCTTC. The chain is built from TRBV19 and TRBJ2-1, with a weak D call TRBD2 (5 bases). V was trimmed by 3 bases and J by 5 bases, leaving 8 bases between them. The germline V gene encodes CDR1 LNHDA and CDR2 SQIVND (reference sequence). CDR3 size: 13 residues.

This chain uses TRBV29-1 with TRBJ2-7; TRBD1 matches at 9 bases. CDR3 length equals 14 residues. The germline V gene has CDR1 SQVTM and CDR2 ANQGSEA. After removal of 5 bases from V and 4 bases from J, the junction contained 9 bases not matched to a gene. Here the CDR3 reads CSVQDRGGVYEQYF. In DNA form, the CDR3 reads TGCAGCGTTCAGGACAGGGGTGGGGTGTACGAGCAGTACTTC.

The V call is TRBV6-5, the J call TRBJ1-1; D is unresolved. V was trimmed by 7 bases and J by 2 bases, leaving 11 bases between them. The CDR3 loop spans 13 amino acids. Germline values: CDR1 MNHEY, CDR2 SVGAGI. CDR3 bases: TGTGCCAGCATCGAACGGGGAAACACTGAAGCTTTCTTT. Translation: CASIERGNTEAFF.

This chain's CDR3 is CASSLGQYNQPQHF. In DNA, the CDR3 is TGTGCCAGCAGTTTAGGACAGTATAATCAGCCCCAGCATTTT. The chain recombines TRBV28 with TRBJ1-5; D is possibly TRBD1 (6 bases). This CDR3 region has 14 residues. V was pared by 2 bases and J by 4 bases, with 9 bases between. Germline loops: CDR1 MDHEN, CDR2 SYDVKM. The full variable domain, in which reference TRBV28 and TRBJ1-5 provide the parts outside the CDR3, is DVKVTQSSRYLVKRTGEKVFLECVQDMDHENMFWYRQDPGLGLRLIYFSYDVKMKEKGDIPEGYSVSREKKERFSLILESASTNQTSMYLCASSLGQYNQPQHFGDGTRLSIL.

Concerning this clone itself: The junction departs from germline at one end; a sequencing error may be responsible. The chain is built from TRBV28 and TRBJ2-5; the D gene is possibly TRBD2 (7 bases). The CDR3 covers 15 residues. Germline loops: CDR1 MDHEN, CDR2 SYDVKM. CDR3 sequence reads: CASSLSGGAKEAQYF. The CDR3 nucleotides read TGTGCCAGCAGTTTAAGTGGGGGGGCTAAAGAGGCCCAGTACTTC.

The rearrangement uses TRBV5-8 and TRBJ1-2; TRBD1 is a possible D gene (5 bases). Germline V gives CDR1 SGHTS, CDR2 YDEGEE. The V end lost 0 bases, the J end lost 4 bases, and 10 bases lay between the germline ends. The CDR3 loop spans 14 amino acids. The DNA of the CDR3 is TGTGCCAGCAGCTTGGAACGGGGGGGCTATGGCTACACCTTC. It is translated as CASSLERGGYGYTF. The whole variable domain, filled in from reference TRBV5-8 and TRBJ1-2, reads EAGVTQSPTHLIKTRGQQATLRCSPISGHTSVYWYQQALGLGLQFLLWYDEGEERNRGNFPPRFSGRQFPNYSSELNVNALELEDSALYLCASSLERGGYGYTFGSGTRLTVV.

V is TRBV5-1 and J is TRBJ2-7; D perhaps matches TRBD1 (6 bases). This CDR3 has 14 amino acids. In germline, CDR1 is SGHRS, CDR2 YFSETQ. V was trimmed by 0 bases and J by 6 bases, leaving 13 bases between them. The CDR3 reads CASSLADRLGEQYF. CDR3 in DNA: TGCGCCAGCAGCTTGGCCGACAGGTTGGGCGAGCAGTACTTC. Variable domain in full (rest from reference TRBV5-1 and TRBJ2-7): KAGVTQTPRYLIKTRGQQVTLSCSPISGHRSVSWYQQTPGQGLQFLFEYFSETQRNKGNFPGRFSGRQFSNSRSEMNVSTLELGDSALYLCASSLADRLGEQYFGPGTRLTVT.

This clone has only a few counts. The chain's CDR3 is CASSQDRDRNQPQHF. The CDR3 region has the DNA TGTGCCAGCAGCCAAGATCGGGACAGGAATCAGCCCCAGCATTTT. The V gene is TRBV4-2, the J gene TRBJ1-5, with 8 positions matching TRBD1. The CDR3 spans 15 residues. After removal of 0 bases from V and 4 bases from J, the junction contained 2 bases not matched to a gene. Germline loops: CDR1 LGHNA, CDR2 YNFKEQ.

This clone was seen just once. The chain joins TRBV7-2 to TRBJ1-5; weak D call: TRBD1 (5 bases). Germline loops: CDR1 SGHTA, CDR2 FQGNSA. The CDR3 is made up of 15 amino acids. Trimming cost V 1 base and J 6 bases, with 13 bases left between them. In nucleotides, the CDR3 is TGTGCCAGCAGCTTAGTATGGCAGGGTGGTCAGCCCCAGCATTTT. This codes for CASSLVWQGGQPQHF.

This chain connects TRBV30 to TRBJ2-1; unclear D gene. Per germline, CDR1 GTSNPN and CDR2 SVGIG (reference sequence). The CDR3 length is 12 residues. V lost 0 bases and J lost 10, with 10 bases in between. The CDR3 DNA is TGTGCCTGGAGTGTATACATCGGGGAGCAGTTCTTC. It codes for CAWSVYIGEQFF.

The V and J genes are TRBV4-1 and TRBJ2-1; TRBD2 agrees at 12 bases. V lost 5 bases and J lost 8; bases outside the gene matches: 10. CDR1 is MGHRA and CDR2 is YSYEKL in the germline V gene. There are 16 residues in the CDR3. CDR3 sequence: CASSYPPSGRGDEQFF. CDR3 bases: TGCGCCAGCAGCTACCCCCCTAGCGGGAGGGGCGATGAGCAGTTCTTC.

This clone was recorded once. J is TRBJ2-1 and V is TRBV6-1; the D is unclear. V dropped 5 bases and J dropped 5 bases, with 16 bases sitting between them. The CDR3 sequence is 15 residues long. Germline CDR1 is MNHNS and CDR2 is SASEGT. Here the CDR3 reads CASSLTTALDNEQFF. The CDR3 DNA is TGTGCCAGCAGTTTGACAACTGCCTTGGACAATGAGCAGTTCTTC.

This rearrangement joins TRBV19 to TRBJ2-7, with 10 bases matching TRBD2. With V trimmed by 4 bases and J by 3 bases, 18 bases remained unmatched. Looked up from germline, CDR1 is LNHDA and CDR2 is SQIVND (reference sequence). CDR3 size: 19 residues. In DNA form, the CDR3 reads TGTGCCAGTAGTACGAGGACTAGCGGCGGCGGCATCCGGGGCTACGAGCAGTACTTC. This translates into CASSTRTSGGGIRGYEQYF.

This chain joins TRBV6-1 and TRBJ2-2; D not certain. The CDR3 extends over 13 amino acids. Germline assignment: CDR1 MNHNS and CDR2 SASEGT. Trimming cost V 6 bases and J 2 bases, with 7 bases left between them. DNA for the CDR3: TGTGCCAGCAGGACACAAAACACCGGGGAGCTGTTTTTT. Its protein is CASRTQNTGELFF.

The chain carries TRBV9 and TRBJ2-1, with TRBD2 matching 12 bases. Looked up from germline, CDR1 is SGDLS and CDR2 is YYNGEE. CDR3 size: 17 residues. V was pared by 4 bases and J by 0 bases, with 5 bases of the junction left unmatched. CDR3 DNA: TGTGCCAGCAGCCCAGGACTAGCGGGGAGCTCCTACAATGAGCAGTTCTTC. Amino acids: CASSPGLAGSSYNEQFF.

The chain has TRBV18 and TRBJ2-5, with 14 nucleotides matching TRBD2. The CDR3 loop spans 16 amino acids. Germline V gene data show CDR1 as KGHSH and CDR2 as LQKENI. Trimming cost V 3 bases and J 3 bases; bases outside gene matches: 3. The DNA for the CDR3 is TGTGCCAGCTCACCGGGACTAGCGGGAGCAAAAGAGACCCAGTACTTC. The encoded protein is CASSPGLAGAKETQYF.

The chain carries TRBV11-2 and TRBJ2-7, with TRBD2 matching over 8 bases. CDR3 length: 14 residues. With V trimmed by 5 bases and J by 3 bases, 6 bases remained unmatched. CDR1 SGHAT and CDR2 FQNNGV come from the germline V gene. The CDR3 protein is CASSRTSRNYEQYF. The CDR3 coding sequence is TGTGCCAGCAGCAGGACTAGCCGAAACTACGAGCAGTACTTC.

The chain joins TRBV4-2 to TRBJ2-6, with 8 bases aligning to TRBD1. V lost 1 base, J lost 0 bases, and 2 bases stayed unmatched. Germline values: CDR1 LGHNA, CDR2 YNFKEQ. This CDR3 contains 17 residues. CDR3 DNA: TGTGCCAGCAGCCAAGCAGGGACAGGCTCTGGGGCCAACGTCCTGACTTTC. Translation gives CASSQAGTGSGANVLTF.

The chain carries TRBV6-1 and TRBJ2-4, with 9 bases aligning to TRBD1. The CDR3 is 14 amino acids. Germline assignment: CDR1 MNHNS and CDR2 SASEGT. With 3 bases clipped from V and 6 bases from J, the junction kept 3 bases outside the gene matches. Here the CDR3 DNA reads TGTGCCAGCAGTGATACGACAGGGGGAAACATTCAGTACTTC. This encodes CASSDTTGGNIQYF.

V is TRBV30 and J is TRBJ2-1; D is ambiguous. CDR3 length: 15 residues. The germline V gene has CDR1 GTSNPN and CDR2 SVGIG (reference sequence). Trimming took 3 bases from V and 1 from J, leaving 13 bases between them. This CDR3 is CAWRPEVRSYNEQFF. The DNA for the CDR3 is TGTGCCTGGAGACCCGAGGTCCGTTCCTACAATGAGCAGTTCTTC.

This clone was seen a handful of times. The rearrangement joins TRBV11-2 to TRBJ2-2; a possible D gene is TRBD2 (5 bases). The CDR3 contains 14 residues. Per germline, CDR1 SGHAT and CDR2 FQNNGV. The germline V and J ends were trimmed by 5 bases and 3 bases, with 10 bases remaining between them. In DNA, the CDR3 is TGTGCCAGCAGCCCCGGGATTTACACCGGGGAGCTGTTTTTT. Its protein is CASSPGIYTGELFF. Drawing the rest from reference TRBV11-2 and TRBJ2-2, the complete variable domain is EAGVAQSPRYKIIEKRQSVAFWCNPISGHATLYWYQQILGQGPKLLIQFQNNGVVDDSQLPKDRFSAERLKGVDSTLKIQPAKLEDSAVYLCASSPGIYTGELFFGEGSRLTVL.

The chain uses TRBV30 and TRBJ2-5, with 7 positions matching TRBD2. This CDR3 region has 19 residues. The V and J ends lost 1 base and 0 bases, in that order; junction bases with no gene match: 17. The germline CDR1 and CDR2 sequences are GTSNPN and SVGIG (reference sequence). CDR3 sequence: CAWSGTHPLSLADQETQYF. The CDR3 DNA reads TGTGCCTGGAGTGGCACCCACCCGTTGAGCCTAGCGGACCAAGAGACCCAGTACTTC.

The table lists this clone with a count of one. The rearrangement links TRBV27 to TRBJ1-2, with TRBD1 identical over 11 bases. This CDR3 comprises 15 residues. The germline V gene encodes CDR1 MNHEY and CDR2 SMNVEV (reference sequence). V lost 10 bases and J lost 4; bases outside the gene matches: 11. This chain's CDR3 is CATTGTGGIGYGYTF. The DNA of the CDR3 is TGTGCCACAACCGGGACAGGGGGTATTGGCTATGGCTACACCTTC.

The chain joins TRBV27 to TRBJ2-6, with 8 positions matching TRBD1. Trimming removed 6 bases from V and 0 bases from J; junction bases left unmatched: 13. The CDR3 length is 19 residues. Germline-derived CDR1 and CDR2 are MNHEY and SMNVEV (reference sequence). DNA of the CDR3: TGTGCCAGCAGGCGTTGGGGAGCAGGGGGCACCTCTGGGGCCAACGTCCTGACTTTC. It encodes CASRRWGAGGTSGANVLTF.

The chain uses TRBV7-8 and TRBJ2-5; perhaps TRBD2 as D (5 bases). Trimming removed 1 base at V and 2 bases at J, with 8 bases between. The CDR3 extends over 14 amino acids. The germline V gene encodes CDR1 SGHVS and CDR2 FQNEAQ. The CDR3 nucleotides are TGTGCCAGCAGCTTAGGGAGGAATCAAGAGACCCAGTACTTC. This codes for CASSLGRNQETQYF.